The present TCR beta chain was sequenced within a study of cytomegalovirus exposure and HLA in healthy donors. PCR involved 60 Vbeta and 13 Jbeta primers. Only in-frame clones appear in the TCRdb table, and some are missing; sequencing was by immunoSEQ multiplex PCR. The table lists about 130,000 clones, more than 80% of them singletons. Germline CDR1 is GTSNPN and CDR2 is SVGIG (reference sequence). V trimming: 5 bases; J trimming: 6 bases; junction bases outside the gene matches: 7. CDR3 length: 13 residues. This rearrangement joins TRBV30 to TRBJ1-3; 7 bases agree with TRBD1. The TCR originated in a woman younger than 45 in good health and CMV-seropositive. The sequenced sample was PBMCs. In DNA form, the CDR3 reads TGTGCCTGGGCTAGACAGGGATTAAACACCATATATTTT. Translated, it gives CAWARQGLNTIYF.